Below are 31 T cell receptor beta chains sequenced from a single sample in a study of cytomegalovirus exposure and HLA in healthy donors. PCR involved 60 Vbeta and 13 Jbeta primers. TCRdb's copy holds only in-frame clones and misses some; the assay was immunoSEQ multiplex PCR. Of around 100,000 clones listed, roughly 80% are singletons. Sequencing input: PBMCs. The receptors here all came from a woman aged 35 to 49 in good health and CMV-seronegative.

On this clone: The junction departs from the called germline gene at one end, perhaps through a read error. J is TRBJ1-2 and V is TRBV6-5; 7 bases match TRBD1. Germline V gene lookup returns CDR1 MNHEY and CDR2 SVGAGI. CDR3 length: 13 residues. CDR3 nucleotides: TGTGCCAGCAGTAGACGACAGGGAGAGGCCAACGCCTTC. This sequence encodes CASSRRQGEANAF.

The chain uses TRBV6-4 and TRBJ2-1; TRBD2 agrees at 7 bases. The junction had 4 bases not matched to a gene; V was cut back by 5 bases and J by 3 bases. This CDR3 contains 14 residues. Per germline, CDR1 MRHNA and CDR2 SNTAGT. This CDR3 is CASSRAGDYNEQFF. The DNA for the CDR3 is TGTGCCAGCAGTCGGGCGGGAGACTACAATGAGCAGTTCTTC.

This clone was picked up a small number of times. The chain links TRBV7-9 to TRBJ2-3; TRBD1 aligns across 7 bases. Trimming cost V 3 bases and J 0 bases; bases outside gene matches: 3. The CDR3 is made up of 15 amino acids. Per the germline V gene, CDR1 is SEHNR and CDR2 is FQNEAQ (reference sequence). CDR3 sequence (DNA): TGTGCCAGCAGCTTTGGACAGGTTAGCACAGATACGCAGTATTTT. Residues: CASSFGQVSTDTQYF.

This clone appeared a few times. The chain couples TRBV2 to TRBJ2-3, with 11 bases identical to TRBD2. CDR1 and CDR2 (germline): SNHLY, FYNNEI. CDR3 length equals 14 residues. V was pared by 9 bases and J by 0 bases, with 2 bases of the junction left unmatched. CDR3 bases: TGTGCCAGGGGACTAGCGGTTAGCACAGATACGCAGTATTTT. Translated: CARGLAVSTDTQYF.

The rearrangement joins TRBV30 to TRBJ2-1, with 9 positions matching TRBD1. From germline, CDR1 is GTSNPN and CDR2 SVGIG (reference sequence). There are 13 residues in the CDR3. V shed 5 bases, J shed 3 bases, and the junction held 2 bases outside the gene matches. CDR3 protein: CAWETGGYNEQFF. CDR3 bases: TGTGCCTGGGAGACAGGGGGCTACAATGAGCAGTTCTTC.

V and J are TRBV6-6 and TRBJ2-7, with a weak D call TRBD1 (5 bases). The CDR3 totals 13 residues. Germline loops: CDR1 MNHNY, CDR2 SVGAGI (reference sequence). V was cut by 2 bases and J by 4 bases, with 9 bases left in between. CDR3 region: CASSYATGYEQYF. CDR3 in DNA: TGTGCCAGCAGTTACGCCACAGGATACGAGCAGTACTTC.

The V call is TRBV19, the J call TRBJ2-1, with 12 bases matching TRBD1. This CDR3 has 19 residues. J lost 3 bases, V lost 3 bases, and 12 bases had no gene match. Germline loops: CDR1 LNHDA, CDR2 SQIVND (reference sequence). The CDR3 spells CASSMFLGQGAKYYNEQFF. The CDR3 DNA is TGTGCCAGTAGTATGTTCTTGGGACAGGGGGCCAAATACTACAATGAGCAGTTCTTC.

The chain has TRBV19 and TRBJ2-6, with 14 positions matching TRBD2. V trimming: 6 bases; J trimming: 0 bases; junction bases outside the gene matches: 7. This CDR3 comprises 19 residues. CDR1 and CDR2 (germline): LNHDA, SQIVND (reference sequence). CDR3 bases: TGTGCCAGTAGATCGATTGGGACTAGCGGGAGCTCTGGGGCCAACGTCCTGACTTTC. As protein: CASRSIGTSGSSGANVLTF.

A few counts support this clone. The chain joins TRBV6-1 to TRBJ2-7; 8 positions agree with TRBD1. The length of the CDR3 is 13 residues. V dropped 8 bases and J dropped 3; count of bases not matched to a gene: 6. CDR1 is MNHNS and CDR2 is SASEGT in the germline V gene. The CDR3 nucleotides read TGTGCCAGCTGGACAGGGTTGGACTACGAGCAGTACTTC. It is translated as CASWTGLDYEQYF.

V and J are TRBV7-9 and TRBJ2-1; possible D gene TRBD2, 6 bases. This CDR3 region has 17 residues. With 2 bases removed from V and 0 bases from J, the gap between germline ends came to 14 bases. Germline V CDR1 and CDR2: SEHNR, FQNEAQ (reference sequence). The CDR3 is CASSLLGEVSSYNEQFF. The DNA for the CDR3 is TGTGCCAGCAGCTTATTGGGGGAGGTCAGCTCCTACAATGAGCAGTTCTTC.

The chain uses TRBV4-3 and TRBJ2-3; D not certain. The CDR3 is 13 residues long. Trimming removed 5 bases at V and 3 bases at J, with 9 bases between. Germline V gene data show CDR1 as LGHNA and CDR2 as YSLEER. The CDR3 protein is CASSATITDTQYF. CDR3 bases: TGCGCCAGCAGCGCCACTATTACAGATACGCAGTATTTT.

CDR3: CASSFGSGGSVETQYF. CDR3 nucleotides: TGTGCCAGCAGCTTCGGGAGTGGCGGGAGCGTGGAGACCCAGTACTTC. The chain carries TRBV5-4 and TRBJ2-5; 7 positions match TRBD2. Germline V gene sequence: CDR1 SGHNT, CDR2 YYREEE (reference sequence). Losses at the gene ends were 2 bases for V and 5 bases for J; bases not matched to a gene: 12. The length of the CDR3 is 16 residues.

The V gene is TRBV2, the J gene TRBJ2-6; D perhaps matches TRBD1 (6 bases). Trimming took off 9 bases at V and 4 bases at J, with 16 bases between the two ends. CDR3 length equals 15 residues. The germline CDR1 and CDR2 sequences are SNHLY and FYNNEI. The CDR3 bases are TGTGCCAGTGGGGCAGGGGTACTGGGGGCCAACGTCCTGACTTTC. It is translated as CASGAGVLGANVLTF.

CDR3 amino acids: CASSRLALESSYNEQFF. The CDR3 DNA follows: TGTGCCAGCAGCCGACTAGCGCTCGAAAGCTCCTACAATGAGCAGTTCTTC. The J gene is TRBJ2-1, the V gene TRBV5-4; the match to TRBD2 covers 8 bases. Germline trimming cut 4 bases from V and 0 bases from J; bases unmatched to any gene: 9. This CDR3 is built from 17 residues. Germline V gene data show CDR1 as SGHNT and CDR2 as YYREEE (reference sequence).

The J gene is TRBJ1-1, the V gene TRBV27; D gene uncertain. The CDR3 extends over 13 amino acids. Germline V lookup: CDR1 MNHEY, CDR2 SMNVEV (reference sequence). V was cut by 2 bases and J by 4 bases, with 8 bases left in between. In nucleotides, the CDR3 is TGTGCCAGCAGTTTAATGAAGCGCACTGAAGCTTTCTTT. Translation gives CASSLMKRTEAFF.

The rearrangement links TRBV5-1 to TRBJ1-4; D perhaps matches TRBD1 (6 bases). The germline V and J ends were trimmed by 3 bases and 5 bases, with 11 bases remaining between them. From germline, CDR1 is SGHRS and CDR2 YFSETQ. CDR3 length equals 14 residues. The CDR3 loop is CASSSTGRNEKLFF. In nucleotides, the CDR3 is TGCGCCAGCAGCTCGACAGGAAGGAATGAAAAACTGTTTTTT.

As DNA, the CDR3 is TGTGCCAGCTACTATATGGATACGCAGTATTTT. This gives the protein CASYYMDTQYF. This chain uses TRBV6-5 with TRBJ2-3; no reliable D call. V lost 8 bases and J 6 bases, leaving 9 bases between the germline ends. CDR1 is MNHEY, CDR2 SVGAGI, per germline. The CDR3 spans 11 residues.

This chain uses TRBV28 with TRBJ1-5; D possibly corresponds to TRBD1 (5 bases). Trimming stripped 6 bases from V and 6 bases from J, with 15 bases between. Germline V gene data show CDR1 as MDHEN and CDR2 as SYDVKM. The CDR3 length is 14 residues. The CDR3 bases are TGTGCCAGCAGCGTACCCGGGGGAGGTCAGCCCCAGCATTTT. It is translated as CASSVPGGGQPQHF.

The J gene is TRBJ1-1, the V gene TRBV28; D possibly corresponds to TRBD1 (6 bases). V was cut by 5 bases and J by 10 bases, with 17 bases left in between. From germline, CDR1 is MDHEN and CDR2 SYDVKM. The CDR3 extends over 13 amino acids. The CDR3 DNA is TGTGCCAGCAGTCACCGGCGGGGGCTGATAGCTTTCTTT. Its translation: CASSHRRGLIAFF. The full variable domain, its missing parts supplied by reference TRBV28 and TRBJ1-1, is DVKVTQSSRYLVKRTGEKVFLECVQDMDHENMFWYRQDPGLGLRLIYFSYDVKMKEKGDIPEGYSVSREKKERFSLILESASTNQTSMYLCASSHRRGLIAFFGQGTRLTVV.

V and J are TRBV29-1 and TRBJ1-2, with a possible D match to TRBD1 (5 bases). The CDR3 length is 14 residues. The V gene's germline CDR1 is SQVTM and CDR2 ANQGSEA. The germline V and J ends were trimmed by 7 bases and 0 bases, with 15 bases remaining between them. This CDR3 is CSAGRVGANYGYTF. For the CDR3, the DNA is TGCAGCGCCGGCAGGGTCGGCGCTAACTATGGCTACACCTTC. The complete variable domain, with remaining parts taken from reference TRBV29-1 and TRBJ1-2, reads SAVISQKPSRDICQRGTSLTIQCQVDSQVTMMFWYRQQPGQSLTLIATANQGSEATYESGFVIDKFPISRPNLTFSTLTVSNMSPEDSSIYLCSAGRVGANYGYTFGSGTRLTVV.

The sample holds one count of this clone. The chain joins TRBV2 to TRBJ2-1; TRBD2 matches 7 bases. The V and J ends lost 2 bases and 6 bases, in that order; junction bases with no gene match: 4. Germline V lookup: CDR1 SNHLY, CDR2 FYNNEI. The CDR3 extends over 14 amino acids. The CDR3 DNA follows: TGTGCCAGCAGTGAACTTGAGCGGGGCAATGAGCAGTTCTTC. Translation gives CASSELERGNEQFF.

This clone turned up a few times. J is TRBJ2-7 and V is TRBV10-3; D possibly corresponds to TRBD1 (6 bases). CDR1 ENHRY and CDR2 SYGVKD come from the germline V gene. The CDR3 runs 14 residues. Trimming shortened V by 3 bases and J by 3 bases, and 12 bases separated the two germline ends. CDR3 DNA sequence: TGTGCCATCAGTGATCCAGGGGTTGACTACGAGCAGTACTTC. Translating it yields CAISDPGVDYEQYF.

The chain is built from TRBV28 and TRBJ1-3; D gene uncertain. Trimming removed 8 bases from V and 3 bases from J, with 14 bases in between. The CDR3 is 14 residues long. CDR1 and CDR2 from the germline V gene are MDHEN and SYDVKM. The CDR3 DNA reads TGTGCCAGCTGGGCAGGTCATGGTGGAAACACCATATATTTT. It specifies CASWAGHGGNTIYF.

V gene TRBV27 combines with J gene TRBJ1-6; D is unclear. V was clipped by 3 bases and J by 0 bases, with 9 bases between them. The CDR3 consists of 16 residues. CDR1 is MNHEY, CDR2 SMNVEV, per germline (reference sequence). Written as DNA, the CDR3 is TGTGCCAGCAGTTTTGGGAGGAGCTCCTATAATTCACCCCTCCACTTT. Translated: CASSFGRSSYNSPLHF.

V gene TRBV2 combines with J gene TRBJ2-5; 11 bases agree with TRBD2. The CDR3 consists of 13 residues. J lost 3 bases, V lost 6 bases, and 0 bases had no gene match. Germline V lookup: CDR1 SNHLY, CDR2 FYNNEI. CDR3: CASRGLAEETQYF. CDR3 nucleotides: TGTGCCAGCAGGGGACTAGCGGAAGAGACCCAGTACTTC. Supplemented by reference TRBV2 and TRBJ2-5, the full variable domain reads EPEVTQTPSHQVTQMGQEVILRCVPISNHLYFYWYRQILGQKVEFLVSFYNNEISEKSEIFDDQFSVERPDGSNFTLKIRSTKLEDSAMYFCASRGLAEETQYFGPGTRLLVL.

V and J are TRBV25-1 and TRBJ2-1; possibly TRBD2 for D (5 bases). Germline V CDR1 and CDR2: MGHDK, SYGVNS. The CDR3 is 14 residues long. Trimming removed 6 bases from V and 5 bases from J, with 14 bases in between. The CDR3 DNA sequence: TGTGCCAGCAGAAGCGGATCTACACACAATGAGCAGTTCTTC. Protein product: CASRSGSTHNEQFF.

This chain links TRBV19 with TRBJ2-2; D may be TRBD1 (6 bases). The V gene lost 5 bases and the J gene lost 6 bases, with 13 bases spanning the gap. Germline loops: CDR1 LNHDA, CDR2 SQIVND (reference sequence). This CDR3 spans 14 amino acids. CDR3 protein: CASSAGVGAGELFF. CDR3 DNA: TGTGCCAGTAGTGCAGGGGTTGGGGCCGGGGAGCTGTTTTTT. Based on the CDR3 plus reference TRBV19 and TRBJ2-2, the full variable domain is DGGITQSPKYLFRKEGQNVTLSCEQNLNHDAMYWYRQDPGQGLRLIYYSQIVNDFQKGDIAEGYSVSREKKESFPLTVTSAQKNPTAFYLCASSAGVGAGELFFGEGSRLTVL.

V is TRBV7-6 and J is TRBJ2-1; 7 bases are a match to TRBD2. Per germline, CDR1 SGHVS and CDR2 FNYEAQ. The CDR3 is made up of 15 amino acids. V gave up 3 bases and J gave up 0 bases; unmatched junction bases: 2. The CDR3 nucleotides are TGTGCCAGCAGCTTCGGCGGGAGCTCCTACAATGAGCAGTTCTTC. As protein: CASSFGGSSYNEQFF.

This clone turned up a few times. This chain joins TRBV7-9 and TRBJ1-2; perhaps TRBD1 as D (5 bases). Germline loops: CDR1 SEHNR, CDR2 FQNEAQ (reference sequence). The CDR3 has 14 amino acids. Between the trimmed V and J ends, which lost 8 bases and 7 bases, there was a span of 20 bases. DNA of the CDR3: TGTGCCAGCGATAAGGGCAGGGAGGCGAGTGGCTACACCTTC. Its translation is CASDKGREASGYTF.

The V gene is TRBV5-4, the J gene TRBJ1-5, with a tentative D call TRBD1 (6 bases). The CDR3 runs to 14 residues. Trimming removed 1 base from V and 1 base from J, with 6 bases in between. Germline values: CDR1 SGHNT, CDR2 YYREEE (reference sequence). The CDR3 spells CASSLRGSNQPQHF. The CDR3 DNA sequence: TGTGCCAGCAGCTTGAGGGGGAGCAATCAGCCCCAGCATTTT.

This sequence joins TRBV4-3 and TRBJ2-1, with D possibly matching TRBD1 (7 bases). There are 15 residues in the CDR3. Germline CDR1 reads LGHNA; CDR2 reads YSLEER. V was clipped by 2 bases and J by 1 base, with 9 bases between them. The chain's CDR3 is CASSQQGGSYNEQFF. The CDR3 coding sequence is TGCGCCAGCAGCCAACAGGGGGGATCCTACAATGAGCAGTTCTTC.